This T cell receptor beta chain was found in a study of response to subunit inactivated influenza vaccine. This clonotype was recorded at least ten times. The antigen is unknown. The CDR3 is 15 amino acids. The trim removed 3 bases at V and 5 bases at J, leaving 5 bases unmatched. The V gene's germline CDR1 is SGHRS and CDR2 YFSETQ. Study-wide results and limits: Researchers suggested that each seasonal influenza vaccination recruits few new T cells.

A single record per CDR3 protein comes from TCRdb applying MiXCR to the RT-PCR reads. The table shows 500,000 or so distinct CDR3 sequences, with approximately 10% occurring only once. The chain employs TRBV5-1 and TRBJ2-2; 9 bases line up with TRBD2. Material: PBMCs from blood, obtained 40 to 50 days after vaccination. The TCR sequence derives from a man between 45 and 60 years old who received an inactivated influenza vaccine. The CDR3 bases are TGCGCCAGCAGCTCTCTAGCGGGACGAACCGGGGAGCTGTTTTTT. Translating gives CASSSLAGRTGELFF.